The present T cell receptor beta chain was sequenced within a study of somatic mutations in cytotoxic T cells in rheumatoid arthritis. Study-wide points: Among patients with rheumatoid arthritis, but not healthy controls, CD8+ clonality increased with age.

The table lists this clone with a few counts. What it binds is unknown. The data were produced by immunoSEQ multiplex PCR, yet TCRdb's version contains in-frame clones alone and is incomplete. The sample has some 20,000 clones; approximately 80% are singletons. Germline CDR1 SGHNT, CDR2 YYREEE (reference sequence). The CDR3 runs to 11 residues. Between the trimmed V and J ends, which lost 4 bases and 8 bases, there was a span of 7 bases. Sequenced sample: CD8+ T cells sorted from blood. The receptor was isolated from an adult with rheumatoid arthritis. V and J are TRBV5-4 and TRBJ2-1, with D uncertain. For the CDR3, the DNA is TGTGCCAGCAGCCCGGGCCATGAGCAGTTCTTC. This translates into CASSPGHEQFF.